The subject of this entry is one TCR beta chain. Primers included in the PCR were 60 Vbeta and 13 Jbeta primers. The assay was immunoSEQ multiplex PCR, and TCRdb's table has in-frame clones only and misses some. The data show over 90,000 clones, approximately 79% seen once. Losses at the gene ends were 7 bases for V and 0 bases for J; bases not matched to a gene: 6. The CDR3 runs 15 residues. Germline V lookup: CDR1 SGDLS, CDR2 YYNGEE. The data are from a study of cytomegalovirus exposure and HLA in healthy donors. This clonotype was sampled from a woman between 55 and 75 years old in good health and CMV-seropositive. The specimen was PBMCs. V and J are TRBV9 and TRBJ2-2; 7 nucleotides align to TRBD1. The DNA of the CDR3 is TGTGCCAGCGCCCGACAGGGAGCGAACACCGGGGAGCTGTTTTTT. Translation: CASARQGANTGELFF.